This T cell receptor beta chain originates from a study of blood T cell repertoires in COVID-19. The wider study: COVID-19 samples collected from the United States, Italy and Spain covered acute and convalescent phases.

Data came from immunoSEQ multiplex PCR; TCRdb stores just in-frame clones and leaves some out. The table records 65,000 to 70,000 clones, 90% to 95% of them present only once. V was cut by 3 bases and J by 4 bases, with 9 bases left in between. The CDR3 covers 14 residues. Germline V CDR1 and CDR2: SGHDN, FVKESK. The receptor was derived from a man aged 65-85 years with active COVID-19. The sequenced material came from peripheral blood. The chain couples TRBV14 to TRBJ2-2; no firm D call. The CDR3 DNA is TGTGCCAGCAGCCAGGCCTGGTTCACCGGGGAGCTGTTTTTT. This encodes CASSQAWFTGELFF.